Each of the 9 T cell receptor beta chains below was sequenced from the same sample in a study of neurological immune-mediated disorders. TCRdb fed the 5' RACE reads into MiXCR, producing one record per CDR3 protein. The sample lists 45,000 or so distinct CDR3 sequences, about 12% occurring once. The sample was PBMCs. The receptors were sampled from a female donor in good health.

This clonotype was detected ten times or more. The CDR3 nucleotides are TGTGCCAGCAGCTTCAGGACAGGCGGCTACACCTTC. The encoded protein is CASSFRTGGYTF. The chain employs TRBV7-8 and TRBJ1-2, with TRBD1 matching over 7 bases. This CDR3 has 12 amino acids. V lost 3 bases, J lost 8 bases, and 3 bases stayed unmatched. Per the germline V gene, CDR1 is SGHVS and CDR2 is FQNEAQ.

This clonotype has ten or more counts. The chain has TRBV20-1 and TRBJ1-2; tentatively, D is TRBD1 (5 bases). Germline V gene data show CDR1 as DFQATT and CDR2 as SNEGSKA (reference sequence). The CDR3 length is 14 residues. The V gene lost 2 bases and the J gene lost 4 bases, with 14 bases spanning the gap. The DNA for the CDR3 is TGCAGTGCTAGACCTGCGGGACTGCCCTATGGCTACACCTTC. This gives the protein CSARPAGLPYGYTF.

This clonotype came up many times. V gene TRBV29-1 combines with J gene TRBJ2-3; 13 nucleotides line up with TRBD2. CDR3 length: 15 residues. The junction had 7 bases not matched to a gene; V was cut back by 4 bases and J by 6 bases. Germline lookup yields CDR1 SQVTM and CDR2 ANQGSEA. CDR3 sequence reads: CSVGGLAGARDTQYF. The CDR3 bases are TGCAGCGTTGGAGGACTAGCGGGAGCCAGGGATACGCAGTATTTT.

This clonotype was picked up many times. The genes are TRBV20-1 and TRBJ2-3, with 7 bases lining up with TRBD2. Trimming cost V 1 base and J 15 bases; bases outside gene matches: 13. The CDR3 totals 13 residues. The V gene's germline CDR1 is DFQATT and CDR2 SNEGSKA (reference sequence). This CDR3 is CSARGLLAGVIYF. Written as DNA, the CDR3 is TGCAGTGCTAGAGGCTTGTTGGCGGGAGTAATATATTTT.

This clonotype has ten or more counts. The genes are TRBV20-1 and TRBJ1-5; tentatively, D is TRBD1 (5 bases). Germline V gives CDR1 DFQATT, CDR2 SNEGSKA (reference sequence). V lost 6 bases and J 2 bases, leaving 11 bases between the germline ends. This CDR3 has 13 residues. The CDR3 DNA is TGCAGTGCCCTCGGGGGGGGCAATCAGCCCCAGCATTTT. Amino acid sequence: CSALGGGNQPQHF.

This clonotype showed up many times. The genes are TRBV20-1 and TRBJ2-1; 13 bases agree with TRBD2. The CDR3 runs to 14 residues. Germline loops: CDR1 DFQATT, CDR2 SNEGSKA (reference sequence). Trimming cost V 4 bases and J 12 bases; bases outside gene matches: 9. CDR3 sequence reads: CSAKLAGGPWGQFF. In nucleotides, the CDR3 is TGCAGTGCTAAACTAGCGGGGGGGCCTTGGGGGCAGTTCTTC.

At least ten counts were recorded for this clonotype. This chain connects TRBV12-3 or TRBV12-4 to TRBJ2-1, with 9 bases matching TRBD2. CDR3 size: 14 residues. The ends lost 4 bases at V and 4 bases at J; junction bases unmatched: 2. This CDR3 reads CASSSSGIYNEQFF. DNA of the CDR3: TGTGCCAGCAGTTCTAGCGGGATTTACAATGAGCAGTTCTTC.

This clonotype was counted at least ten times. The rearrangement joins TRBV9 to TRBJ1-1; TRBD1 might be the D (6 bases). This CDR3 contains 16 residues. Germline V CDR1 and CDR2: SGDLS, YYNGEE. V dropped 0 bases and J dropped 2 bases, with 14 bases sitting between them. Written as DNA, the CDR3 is TGTGCCAGCAGCGTAGGGGATCGGGGGCGAAACACTGAAGCTTTCTTT. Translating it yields CASSVGDRGRNTEAFF.

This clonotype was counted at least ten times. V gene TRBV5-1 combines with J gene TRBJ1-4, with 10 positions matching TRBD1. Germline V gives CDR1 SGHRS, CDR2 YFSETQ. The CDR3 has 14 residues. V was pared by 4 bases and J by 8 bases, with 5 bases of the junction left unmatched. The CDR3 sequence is CASSRDRGLEKLFF. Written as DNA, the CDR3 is TGCGCCAGCAGCCGGGACAGGGGATTAGAAAAACTGTTTTTT.